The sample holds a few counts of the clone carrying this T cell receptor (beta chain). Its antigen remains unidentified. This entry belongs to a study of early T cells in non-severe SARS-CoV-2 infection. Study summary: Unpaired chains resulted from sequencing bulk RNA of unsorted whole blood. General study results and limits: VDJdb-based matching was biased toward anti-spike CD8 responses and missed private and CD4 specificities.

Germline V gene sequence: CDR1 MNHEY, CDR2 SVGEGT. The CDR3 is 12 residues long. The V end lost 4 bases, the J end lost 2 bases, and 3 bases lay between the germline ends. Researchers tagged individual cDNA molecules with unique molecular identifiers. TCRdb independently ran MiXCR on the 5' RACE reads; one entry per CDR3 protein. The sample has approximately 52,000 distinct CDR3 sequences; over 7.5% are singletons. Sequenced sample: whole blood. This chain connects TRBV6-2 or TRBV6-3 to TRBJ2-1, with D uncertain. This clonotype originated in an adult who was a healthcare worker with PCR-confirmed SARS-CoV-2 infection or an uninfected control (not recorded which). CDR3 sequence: CASSSTYNEQFF. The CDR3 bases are TGTGCCAGCAGTTCCACCTACAATGAGCAGTTCTTC.